Described below is a single T cell receptor (beta chain) sequence and its context. What it binds is not known. The method was immunoSEQ multiplex PCR; TCRdb's version includes in-frame clones alone and lacks a portion of them. The table shows roughly 30,000 clones, with over 60% occurring only once. Stated time point: recipient sample about 28 days before transplant, after cytoreduction. The source of the sample is a study of T cell clonotyping in hematopoietic cell transplantation. Study-level findings and limits: Pathologically expanded recipient clonotypes increased progressively from day 30 to day 180 as diversity fell.

The receptor comes from a woman younger than 45 with chronic myeloid leukemia. Some clones in this sample may be carry-over from other donors' samples. The material was peripheral blood mononuclear cells, obtained before stem cell transplant.

CDR3 coding DNA: TGTGCCAGCAGCTTAGACGGGGGGATATACACAGATACGCAGTATTTT. Translated: CASSLDGGIYTDTQYF. The chain has TRBV7-2 and TRBJ2-3; 7 nucleotides line up with TRBD2. The CDR3 covers 16 residues. Germline CDR1 and CDR2: SGHTA and FQGNSA. V was clipped by 1 base and J by 2 bases; unmatched bases: 6. Looking up the rest from reference TRBV7-2 and TRBJ2-3 gives the full variable domain: GAGVSQSPSNKVTEKGKDVELRCDPISGHTALYWYRQSLGQGLEFLIYFQGNSAPDKSGLPSDRFSAERTGGSVSTLTIQRTQQEDSAVYLCASSLDGGIYTDTQYFGPGTRLTVL.